A single sample gave rise to the 25 T cell receptor beta chains below, sequenced in a study of blood T cells in healthy people across ages. With a J-beta primer mix and a sample-barcoded 5' primer, a second PCR ran 7 to 11 cycles. One entry per CDR3 protein, called by TCRdb with MiXCR from the 5' RACE reads. The sample lists over 1.5 million distinct CDR3 sequences; roughly 50% were seen once. The sequenced material came from blood. The receptors originated from a woman in her thirties or forties in good health.

The chain uses TRBV20-1 and TRBJ2-1; D assignment may be TRBD1 or TRBD2 (5 bases each). Germline V gene lookup returns CDR1 DFQATT and CDR2 SNEGSKA (reference sequence). The germline V and J ends were trimmed by 6 bases and 7 bases, with 13 bases remaining between them. CDR3 length: 12 amino acids. CDR3 nucleotides: TGCAGTGCCCCCGTGAGGGGAAATGAGCAGTTCTTC. As protein: CSAPVRGNEQFF.

This chain connects TRBV3-1 to TRBJ1-2; unclear D gene. Germline V lookup: CDR1 LGHDT, CDR2 YNNKEL (reference sequence). This CDR3 has 13 residues. Trimming cost V 2 bases and J 8 bases, with 12 bases left between them. CDR3 DNA sequence: TGTGCCAGCAGCCAAATCCAGGTCGAGGGCTACACCTTC. Translation gives CASSQIQVEGYTF.

The V call is TRBV6-5, the J call TRBJ2-1, with TRBD1 matching 7 bases. The length of the CDR3 is 15 residues. V lost 3 bases to trimming and J lost 2 bases; unmatched junction nucleotides: 4. Germline V lookup: CDR1 MNHEY, CDR2 SVGAGI. CDR3 nucleotides: TGTGCCAGCAGTTATTCCGGGACAGCCTACAATGAGCAGTTCTTC. It yields the protein CASSYSGTAYNEQFF.

The chain couples TRBV6-5 to TRBJ1-6; D perhaps matches TRBD1 (5 bases). V lost 2 bases and J lost 2, with 7 bases in between. The CDR3 sequence is 15 residues long. CDR1 and CDR2 from the germline V gene are MNHEY and SVGAGI. The CDR3 here is CASSYTGAYNSPLHF. Written as DNA, the CDR3 is TGTGCCAGCAGTTACACGGGGGCCTATAATTCACCCCTCCACTTT.

The chain carries TRBV12-3 or TRBV12-4 and TRBJ1-5, with TRBD1 identical over 8 bases. This CDR3 contains 14 residues. V lost 6 bases, J lost 9 bases, and 10 bases stayed unmatched. This CDR3 is CASSPDRGSGPQHF. The CDR3 DNA is TGTGCCAGCAGCCCCGACAGGGGAAGTGGGCCCCAGCATTTT.

This clonotype came up a few times. The chain has TRBV4-1 and TRBJ2-7; TRBD2 aligns across 13 bases. The J call could be wrong; TRBJ2-5 is a better fit for the DNA end. Germline CDR1 MGHRA, CDR2 YSYEKL. CDR3 length: 16 amino acids. CDR3 bases: TGCGCCAGCAGCCAAACTAGCGGGGGGGCCGTGGAGACCCAGTACTTC. It translates to CASSQTSGGAVETQYF.

The genes are TRBV9 and TRBJ2-3; TRBD2 agrees at 8 bases. The CDR3 spans 17 residues. Trimming removed 5 bases from V and 4 bases from J; junction bases left unmatched: 15. Germline values: CDR1 SGDLS, CDR2 YYNGEE. CDR3 sequence reads: CASSPTLFGGAADTQYF. CDR3 DNA: TGTGCCAGCAGTCCAACCCTTTTCGGGGGGGCTGCAGATACGCAGTATTTT.

The CDR3 region is CASSQDLTGPSYEQYF. In DNA form, the CDR3 reads TGTGCCAGCAGCCAAGACCTCACAGGGCCCTCCTACGAGCAGTACTTC. The chain recombines TRBV3-1 with TRBJ2-7, with D possibly matching TRBD1 (6 bases). V dropped 0 bases and J dropped 0 bases, with 12 bases sitting between them. In germline, CDR1 is LGHDT, CDR2 YNNKEL (reference sequence). The CDR3 sequence is 16 residues long.

The chain is built from TRBV21-1 and TRBJ2-5. TRBV21-1 is a listed pseudogene. The CDR3 contains 13 residues. The CDR3: CASRPTYRETQYF. As DNA, the CDR3 is TGTGCCAGCCGACCAACATACCGAGAGACCCAGTACTTC.

In the case of this clonotype: A much more abundant neighbour one base away suggests this may be a read error. The V call is TRBV7-2, the J call TRBJ2-3, with TRBD1 matching over 9 bases. This CDR3 is 13 amino acids long. From germline, CDR1 is SGHTA and CDR2 FQGNSA. CDR3: CVSSEQGADTQYF. The CDR3 DNA follows: TGTGTCAGCAGCGAACAGGGGGCCGATACGCAGTATTTT.

The gene calls are TRBV20-1 and TRBJ2-5, with D perhaps matching TRBD1 or TRBD2 (6 bases each). This CDR3 has 10 amino acids. CDR1 DFQATT and CDR2 SNEGSKA come from the germline V gene (reference sequence). With 6 bases removed from V and 12 bases from J, the gap between germline ends came to 14 bases. The CDR3 nucleotides are TGCAGTGCCCTACAGGGACTGGAGTACTTC. Its protein product is CSALQGLEYF.

This chain uses TRBV15 with TRBJ2-1; 9 bases are shared with TRBD2. Germline lookup yields CDR1 LNHNV and CDR2 YYDKDF (reference sequence). The trim removed 1 base at V and 4 bases at J, leaving 5 bases unmatched. The CDR3 runs 16 residues. The CDR3 DNA reads as TGTGCCACCAGCAGAGTGGCGGGGGGGCGATACAATGAGCAGTTCTTC. This codes for CATSRVAGGRYNEQFF.

The CDR3 DNA sequence: TGTGCCACCCATGGGGGAGGGGAGCAGTTCTTC. This encodes CATHGGGEQFF. This chain joins TRBV24-1 and TRBJ2-1; TRBD2 agrees at 7 bases. CDR3 length: 11 amino acids. V gave up 9 bases and J gave up 10 bases; unmatched junction bases: 5. Germline V gene lookup returns CDR1 KGHDR and CDR2 SFDVKD.

The chain joins TRBV4-2 to TRBJ1-4, with D perhaps TRBD1 (6 bases). V lost 1 base and J lost 5, with 14 bases in between. The CDR3 covers 16 residues. The germline CDR1 and CDR2 sequences are LGHNA and YNFKEQ. The CDR3 DNA is TGTGCCAGCAGCCAAGGGTTCCGGACAGACAATGAAAAACTGTTTTTT. This gives the protein CASSQGFRTDNEKLFF.

This clonotype came up a few times. In DNA form, the CDR3 reads TGCGCCAGCAGCCAAGAGCGTCAGGGCGAGAGCGAGCAGTACTTC. Protein sequence: CASSQERQGESEQYF. The J gene is TRBJ2-7, the V gene TRBV4-3; D is possibly TRBD1 (5 bases). Germline CDR1 and CDR2: LGHNA and YSLEER. V lost 0 bases, J lost 6 bases, and 15 bases lay in between. This CDR3 has 15 amino acids.

V is TRBV18 and J is TRBJ2-1, with 11 bases aligning to TRBD1. The CDR3 extends over 15 amino acids. Germline-derived CDR1 and CDR2 are KGHSH and LQKENI. V shed 3 bases, J shed 10 bases, and the junction held 8 bases outside the gene matches. The CDR3 region is CASSPGQGALGEQFF. CDR3 coding DNA: TGTGCCAGCTCACCCGGACAGGGGGCGCTTGGGGAGCAGTTCTTC.

The chain joins TRBV7-8 to TRBJ2-5; D might be TRBD2 (5 bases). The CDR3 spans 15 residues. The V end lost 5 bases, the J end lost 2 bases, and 15 bases lay between the germline ends. Germline V gene lookup returns CDR1 SGHVS and CDR2 FQNEAQ. As DNA, the CDR3 is TGTGCCAGCAGCCCTTTTAGCGCACCACAAGAGACCCAGTACTTC. Translation: CASSPFSAPQETQYF.

Here the CDR3 reads CASSPGGYTF. The DNA of the CDR3 is TGTGCCAGTAGTCCTGGCGGCTACACCTTC. The chain is built from TRBV19 and TRBJ1-2, with D unresolved. The CDR3 has 10 amino acids. Germline assignment: CDR1 LNHDA and CDR2 SQIVND (reference sequence). Between the trimmed V and J ends, which lost 5 bases and 8 bases, there was a span of 6 bases.

This clonotype was counted between two and nine times. The rearrangement joins TRBV25-1 to TRBJ2-1, with D maybe TRBD1 (5 bases). Germline V gene data show CDR1 as MGHDK and CDR2 as SYGVNS. The germline V and J ends were trimmed by 6 bases and 6 bases, with 12 bases remaining between them. The CDR3 contains 13 residues. In DNA, the CDR3 is TGTGCCAGCAGACGTCAGGGTTCCAATGAGCAGTTCTTC. This gives the protein CASRRQGSNEQFF. Looking up the rest from reference TRBV25-1 and TRBJ2-1 gives the full variable domain: EADIYQTPRYLVIGTGKKITLECSQTMGHDKMYWYQQDPGMELHLIHYSYGVNSTEKGDLSSESTVSRIRTEHFPLTLESARPSHTSQYLCASRRQGSNEQFFGPGTRLTVL.

V and J are TRBV10-3 and TRBJ2-3, with D tentatively TRBD1 (6 bases). Germline CDR1 reads ENHRY; CDR2 reads SYGVKD. The CDR3 runs to 12 residues. The V end was cut by 8 bases, the J end by 4 bases, with 10 bases between. For the CDR3, the DNA is TGTGCCATCGCGGCAGGGGCAGATACGCAGTATTTT. It translates to CAIAAGADTQYF.

The genes are TRBV7-2 and TRBJ1-2, with D tentatively TRBD1 (6 bases). Germline CDR1 and CDR2: SGHTA and FQGNSA. The CDR3 is 15 residues long. The V end was cut by 5 bases, the J end by 1 base, with 14 bases between. CDR3 sequence reads: CASSKQGTLNYGYTF. In nucleotides, the CDR3 is TGTGCCAGCAGCAAACAGGGAACCCTTAACTATGGCTACACCTTC.

The rearrangement joins TRBV4-3 to TRBJ2-7, with D unclear. V was clipped by 0 bases and J by 3 bases, with 18 bases between them. Germline CDR1 and CDR2: LGHNA and YSLEER. This CDR3 region has 17 residues. The CDR3 here is CASSQELETLYGYEQYF. CDR3 nucleotide sequence: TGCGCCAGCAGCCAAGAACTTGAGACACTGTACGGCTACGAGCAGTACTTC.

This clonotype has a handful of counts. CDR3 in amino acids: CSVEDPTGDVETQYF. The CDR3 region has the DNA TGCAGCGTTGAAGATCCAACAGGGGATGTGGAGACCCAGTACTTC. The chain uses TRBV29-1 and TRBJ2-5; TRBD1 agrees at 7 bases. J gave up 5 bases and V 0 bases, and 9 bases lay outside the gene matches. Germline lookup yields CDR1 SQVTM and CDR2 ANQGSEA. This CDR3 is built from 15 residues.

The genes are TRBV6-2 or TRBV6-3 and TRBJ2-1, with D unclear. The germline V and J ends were trimmed by 2 bases and 9 bases, with 5 bases remaining between them. Per the germline V gene, CDR1 is MNHEY and CDR2 is SVGEGT. The CDR3 contains 11 residues. CDR3 in amino acids: CASSYNIEQFF. The CDR3 coding sequence is TGTGCCAGCAGTTACAATATTGAGCAGTTCTTC.

The chain joins TRBV6-2 or TRBV6-3 to TRBJ2-5, with D possibly matching TRBD1 (5 bases). Germline CDR1 is MNHEY and CDR2 is SVGEGT. V lost 7 bases to trimming and J lost 5 bases, with 17 bases between them. The CDR3 extends over 14 amino acids. The CDR3, as DNA: TGTGCCAGCAAGTTCGACAGTGTGGGGGAGACCCAGTACTTC. This codes for CASKFDSVGETQYF.